The 4 T cell receptor beta chains below all came from one sample that was sequenced in a study of T-cell memory formation after mild COVID-19. TCRdb used MiXCR to reprocess the 5' RACE reads, holding one entry per CDR3 protein. The table records 350,000 or so distinct CDR3 sequences, 10% to 15% of them present only once. Sequencing was performed on PBMCs or a T cell subset sorted from them (not recorded which). Source of these receptors: a young man who had mild COVID-19 (a few samples of this study predate the infection). Cell type and time point are not known.

The chain is built from TRBV4-2 and TRBJ1-1; 7 bases agree with TRBD1. V lost 4 bases and J lost 4; bases outside the gene matches: 6. CDR1 is LGHNA, CDR2 YNFKEQ, per germline. This CDR3 has 14 residues. The CDR3 DNA sequence: TGTGCCAGCAGCCGAACAGGGGAGAGCACTGAAGCTTTCTTT. This translates into CASSRTGESTEAFF.

The V call is TRBV7-9, the J call TRBJ2-7, with a weak D call TRBD1 (6 bases). Germline V lookup: CDR1 SEHNR, CDR2 FQNEAQ (reference sequence). CDR3 length: 14 residues. The ends were cut back, 5 bases at V and 0 bases at J, with 11 bases in the middle. CDR3 coding DNA: TGTGCCAGCAGCCCAAGGGACATCTCCTACGAGCAGTACGTC. This encodes CASSPRDISYEQYV.

The chain has TRBV12-3 or TRBV12-4 and TRBJ2-1, with D possibly TRBD2 on 5 matching bases. The V end was cut by 5 bases, the J end by 10 bases, with 12 bases between. This CDR3 spans 12 amino acids. Written as DNA, the CDR3 is TGTGCCAGCAGTCCCTATCGGGGAGAGCAGTTCTTC. Its protein is CASSPYRGEQFF.

This clonotype was observed many times. The V gene is TRBV7-2, the J gene TRBJ1-1; D is possibly TRBD1 (5 bases). V lost 5 bases and J 1 base, leaving 8 bases between the germline ends. Germline V lookup: CDR1 SGHTA, CDR2 FQGNSA. The CDR3 contains 13 residues. CDR3 residues: CASSTDRNTEAFF. The CDR3, as DNA: TGTGCCAGCAGCACCGACAGGAACACTGAAGCTTTCTTT.